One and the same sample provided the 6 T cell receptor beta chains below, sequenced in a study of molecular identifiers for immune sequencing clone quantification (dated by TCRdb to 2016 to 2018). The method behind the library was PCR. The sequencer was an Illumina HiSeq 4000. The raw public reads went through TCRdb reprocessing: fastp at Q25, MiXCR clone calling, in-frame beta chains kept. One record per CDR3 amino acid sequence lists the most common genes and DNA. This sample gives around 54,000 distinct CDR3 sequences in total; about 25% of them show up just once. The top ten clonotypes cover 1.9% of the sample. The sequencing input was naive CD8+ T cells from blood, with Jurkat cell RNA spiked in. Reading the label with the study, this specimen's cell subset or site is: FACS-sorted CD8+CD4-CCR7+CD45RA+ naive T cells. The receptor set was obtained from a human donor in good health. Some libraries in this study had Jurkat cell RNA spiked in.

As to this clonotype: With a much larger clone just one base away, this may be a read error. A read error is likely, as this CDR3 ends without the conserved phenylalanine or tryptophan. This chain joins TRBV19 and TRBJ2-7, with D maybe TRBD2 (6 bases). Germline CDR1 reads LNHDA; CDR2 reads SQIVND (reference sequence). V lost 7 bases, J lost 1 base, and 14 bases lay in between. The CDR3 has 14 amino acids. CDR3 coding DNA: TGTGCCAGTACGCCGGGACTCGGGTCCTACGAGCAGTACCTC. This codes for CASTPGLGSYEQYL.

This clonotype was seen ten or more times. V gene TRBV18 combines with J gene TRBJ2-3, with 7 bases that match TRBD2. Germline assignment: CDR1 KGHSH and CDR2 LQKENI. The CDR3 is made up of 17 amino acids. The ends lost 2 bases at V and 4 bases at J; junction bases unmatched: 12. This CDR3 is CASSPSTSEWFPDTQYF. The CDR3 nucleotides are TGTGCCAGCTCACCAAGTACTAGCGAATGGTTCCCAGATACGCAGTATTTT.

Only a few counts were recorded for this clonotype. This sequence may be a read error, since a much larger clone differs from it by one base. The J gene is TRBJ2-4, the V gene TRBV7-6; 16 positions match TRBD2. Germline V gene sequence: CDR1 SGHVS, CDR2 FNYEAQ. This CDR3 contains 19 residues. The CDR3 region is CASSFPGLAGGPTKNIQCF. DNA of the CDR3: TGTGCCAGCAGCTTCCCGGGACTAGCGGGAGGGCCGACCAAAAACATTCAGTGCTTC.

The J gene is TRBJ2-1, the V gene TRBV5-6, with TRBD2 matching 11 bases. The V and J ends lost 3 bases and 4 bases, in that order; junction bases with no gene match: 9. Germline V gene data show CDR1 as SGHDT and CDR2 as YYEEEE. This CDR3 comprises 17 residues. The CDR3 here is CASSSLLAGGQYNEQFF. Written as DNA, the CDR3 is TGTGCCAGCAGCTCGCTTCTAGCGGGGGGCCAATACAATGAGCAGTTCTTC. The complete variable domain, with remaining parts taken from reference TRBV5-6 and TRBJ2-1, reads DAGVTQSPTHLIKTRGQQVTLRCSPKSGHDTVSWYQQALGQGPQFIFQYYEEEERQRGNFPDRFSGHQFPNYSSELNVNALLLGDSALYLCASSSLLAGGQYNEQFFGPGTRLTVL.

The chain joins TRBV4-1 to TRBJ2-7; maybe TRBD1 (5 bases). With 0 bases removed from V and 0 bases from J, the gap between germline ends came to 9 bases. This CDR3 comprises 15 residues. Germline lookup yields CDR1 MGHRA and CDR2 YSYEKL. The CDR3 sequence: CASSQEDTVSYEQYF. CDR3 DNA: TGCGCCAGCAGCCAAGAGGACACCGTCTCCTACGAGCAGTACTTC.

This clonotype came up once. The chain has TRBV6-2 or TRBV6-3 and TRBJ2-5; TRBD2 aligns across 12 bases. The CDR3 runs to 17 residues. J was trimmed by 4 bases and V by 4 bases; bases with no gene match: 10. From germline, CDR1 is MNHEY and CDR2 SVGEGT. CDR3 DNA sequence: TGTGCCAGCAGTTCAACTAGCGGGGGGACTGCGGGAGAGACCCAGTACTTC. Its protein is CASSSTSGGTAGETQYF.